This T cell receptor beta chain stems from a study of blood T cell repertoires in COVID-19. On the study more broadly: Sample material is recorded as cDNA or gDNA derived from T cells, B-cell-depleted T cells, or PBMCs.

Germline loops: CDR1 LGHDT, CDR2 YNNKEL (reference sequence). V was clipped by 6 bases and J by 2 bases; unmatched bases: 6. CDR3 length equals 15 residues. Living in 20 to 30 US areas, the participants were between roughly 18 and 89 years of age. Researchers sorted participants into cohorts using their self-reported clinical history. How the authors handled the data: Cell counts per sample came from amplifying reference gene primers. Method: immunoSEQ multiplex PCR; TCRdb's copy keeps in-frame clones and lacks some. The V and J calls and clone size were taken over from that table, and D and trimming were inferred from the DNA. The sample has around 140,000 clones; about 90% are singletons.

This TCR derives from a man between 60 and 70 years old who had recovered from COVID-19. The sequencing input was PBMCs or T cells enriched from blood (not recorded which). The chain has TRBV3-1 (or the pseudogene TRBV3-2) and TRBJ2-2, with 7 bases that match TRBD1. The CDR3 here is CASSRDSRNTGELFF. CDR3 DNA: TGTGCCAGCAGTCGGGACAGCCGCAACACCGGGGAGCTGTTTTTT.